This passage covers 15 T cell receptor beta chains from one sample sequenced in a study of cytotoxic CD8 clonotypes in ibrutinib-treated CLL. Sequencing used immunoSEQ multiplex PCR; TCRdb keeps in-frame clones, though not all of them. The sample carries 50,000 to 70,000 clones, roughly 50% recorded once. The sequences come from PBMCs, collected at disease progression, from a patient treated with ibrutinib. The receptors derive from a human donor with chronic lymphocytic leukemia.

The chain links TRBV4-3 to TRBJ1-4, with D possibly matching TRBD1 (6 bases). Between the trimmed V and J ends, which lost 3 bases and 4 bases, there was a span of 15 bases. The CDR3 has 16 residues. Germline CDR1 and CDR2: LGHNA and YSLEER. The CDR3 here is CASSQSPQGYNEKLFF. The CDR3 DNA reads TGCGCCAGCAGCCAGAGCCCCCAGGGGTATAATGAAAAACTGTTTTTT.

This clone appeared a few times. The J gene is TRBJ1-4, the V gene TRBV6-1; D gene ambiguous. This CDR3 spans 13 amino acids. Trimming took off 8 bases at V and 3 bases at J, with 10 bases between the two ends. Looked up from germline, CDR1 is MNHNS and CDR2 is SASEGT. The CDR3 loop reads CASAREANEKLFF. Here the CDR3 DNA reads TGTGCCAGCGCCCGGGAGGCTAATGAAAAACTGTTTTTT.

This chain uses TRBV30 with TRBJ2-1, with D tentatively TRBD1 or TRBD2 (5 bases each). Trimming took off 2 bases at V and 6 bases at J, with 11 bases between the two ends. Per germline, CDR1 GTSNPN and CDR2 SVGIG (reference sequence). CDR3 length equals 13 residues. In DNA, the CDR3 is TGTGCCTGGAGTCTTACTGGGGGCAATGAGCAGTTCTTC. It specifies CAWSLTGGNEQFF.

J is TRBJ2-7 and V is TRBV28; D is ambiguous. The germline CDR1 and CDR2 sequences are MDHEN and SYDVKM. The CDR3 has 12 amino acids. With 6 bases removed from V and 2 bases from J, the gap between germline ends came to 8 bases. The CDR3 sequence: CASSPWAYEQYF. The CDR3 coding sequence is TGTGCCAGCAGCCCGTGGGCCTACGAGCAGTACTTC.

The chain links TRBV5-4 to TRBJ1-5; TRBD1 matches at 7 bases. The CDR3 is made up of 15 amino acids. V lost 1 base and J lost 1; bases outside the gene matches: 2. Germline lookup yields CDR1 SGHNT and CDR2 YYREEE (reference sequence). The CDR3 region is CASSLKGASNQPQHF. DNA for the CDR3: TGTGCCAGCAGCTTGAAGGGGGCGAGCAATCAGCCCCAGCATTTT.

In this sample, this clone turned up a few times. The rearrangement links TRBV2 to TRBJ2-3; 14 nucleotides align to TRBD2. The CDR3 has 16 residues. CDR1 SNHLY and CDR2 FYNNEI come from the germline V gene. Trimming removed 6 bases from V and 2 bases from J; junction bases left unmatched: 4. CDR3 DNA sequence: TGTGCCAGCAGGGGACTAGCGGGGGAACTCACAGATACGCAGTATTTT. Protein product: CASRGLAGELTDTQYF.

There are a few counts of this clone. V gene TRBV5-6 combines with J gene TRBJ2-1; D is ambiguous. CDR1 and CDR2 (germline): SGHDT, YYEEEE. Between the trimmed V and J ends, which lost 0 bases and 10 bases, there was a span of 11 bases. The CDR3 extends over 13 amino acids. CDR3 residues: CASSLGLPKEQFF. DNA of the CDR3: TGTGCCAGCAGCTTGGGTCTTCCGAAGGAGCAGTTCTTC.

The rearrangement uses TRBV19 and TRBJ2-2, with 7 bases aligning to TRBD1. J was trimmed by 1 base and V by 9 bases; bases with no gene match: 14. CDR3 size: 17 residues. The V gene's germline CDR1 is LNHDA and CDR2 SQIVND (reference sequence). As DNA, the CDR3 is TGTGCCAGCTCGATTTTCGCCGGGACAGTGAACACCGGGGAGCTGTTTTTT. As protein: CASSIFAGTVNTGELFF.

The chain has TRBV13 and TRBJ1-4; 11 bases are a match to TRBD1. This CDR3 has 15 amino acids. Trimming cost V 2 bases and J 8 bases; bases outside gene matches: 4. Germline values: CDR1 PRHDT, CDR2 FYEKMQ (reference sequence). The CDR3 coding sequence is TGTGCCAGCAGCTTAAGACGGACAGGGGGCGAAAAACTGTTTTTT. Translating it yields CASSLRRTGGEKLFF.

J is TRBJ2-3 and V is TRBV27; D may correspond to TRBD1 or TRBD2 (5 bases each). Germline V gives CDR1 MNHEY, CDR2 SMNVEV (reference sequence). V was trimmed by 10 bases and J by 9 bases, leaving 23 bases between them. This CDR3 has 14 residues. CDR3 loop: CAIRGPVGTGTQYF. As DNA, the CDR3 is TGTGCCATCCGAGGACCAGTGGGGACGGGGACGCAGTATTTT.

This rearrangement joins TRBV30 to TRBJ1-2; 8 bases line up with TRBD1. V gave up 7 bases and J gave up 5 bases; unmatched junction bases: 3. The CDR3 covers 11 residues. Germline V gene data show CDR1 as GTSNPN and CDR2 as SVGIG (reference sequence). CDR3: CASRTGYGYTF. In nucleotides, the CDR3 is TGTGCCTCTAGGACAGGGTATGGCTACACCTTC.

V usage is TRBV5-5 and J usage is TRBJ2-7, with D maybe TRBD1 (6 bases). This CDR3 comprises 14 residues. Germline CDR1 and CDR2: SGHKS and YYEKEE (reference sequence). Trimming left V 1 base short and J 1 base short, with 9 bases between. The CDR3 loop reads CASSLRDNSYEQYF. The DNA of the CDR3 is TGTGCCAGCAGCTTGCGGGACAATTCCTACGAGCAGTACTTC.

The rearrangement links TRBV14 to TRBJ2-1; D might be TRBD2 (6 bases). The V gene's germline CDR1 is SGHDN and CDR2 FVKESK. The CDR3 length is 16 residues. V lost 4 bases and J 3 bases, leaving 16 bases between the germline ends. In DNA form, the CDR3 reads TGTGCCAGCAGCCTTTTTCCGGGACTTGGCTACAATGAGCAGTTCTTC. Protein: CASSLFPGLGYNEQFF.

This sequence joins TRBV4-3 and TRBJ2-3, with D tentatively TRBD2 (5 bases). V was pared by 1 base and J by 2 bases, with 16 bases between. Germline V gene lookup returns CDR1 LGHNA and CDR2 YSLEER. This CDR3 region has 17 residues. The CDR3 here is CASSQGLLARITDTQYF. DNA of the CDR3: TGCGCCAGCAGCCAAGGGCTGTTAGCGCGGATCACAGATACGCAGTATTTT.

This chain connects TRBV6-5 to TRBJ2-7; D possibly corresponds to TRBD2 (7 bases). V was clipped by 2 bases and J by 3 bases, with 14 bases between them. This CDR3 has 15 amino acids. Per the germline V gene, CDR1 is MNHEY and CDR2 is SVGAGI. The CDR3 DNA reads TGTGCCAGCAGTTACGCCGCGGGGGCCAACTACGAGCAGTACTTC. Residues: CASSYAAGANYEQYF.